This T cell receptor beta chain derives from a study of CD8+ T cells in alopecia areata. Treatment indicated: oral pan-JAK inhibitor, 5-10 mg twice daily. Individuals with alopecia areata gave both lesional scalp punch biopsies and peripheral blood for collection. Study results and caveats: Since there was just one nonresponder, nobody can yet say how baseline CD8+ expansion ties to response.

In the case of this clone: The antigen is undetermined.

Sequencing used cDNA as its template, made by extracting RNA and reverse transcribing it. Some clones are missing from TCRdb's copy, which holds only in-frame ones; the method was immunoSEQ multiplex PCR. The sample records fewer than 110,000 clones, around 84% being singletons. The V gene's germline CDR1 is SGHTA and CDR2 FQGNSA. CDR3 length equals 14 residues. Trimming removed 4 bases from V and 2 bases from J; junction bases left unmatched: 4. The specimen was CD8+ T cells sorted from blood, collected at week 24, from a patient treated with tofacitinib. The sequence derives from a human donor with alopecia areata. This chain joins TRBV7-2 and TRBJ1-1, with 7 positions matching TRBD1. The CDR3 region is CASSSGQSNTEAFF. The CDR3 DNA sequence: TGTGCCAGCAGCTCGGGACAGTCTAACACTGAAGCTTTCTTT.